A single sample is the source of the 11 T cell receptor beta chains below, sequenced in a study of T cell changes during pregnancy in multiple sclerosis. TCRdb keeps only in-frame clones here, not all; method: immunoSEQ multiplex PCR. The sample lists roughly 90,000 clones, roughly 93% seen once, with 3.5% to 4.5% in the top ten. The source material was peripheral blood, sampled in the first trimester of pregnancy. These receptors all stem from a female donor with multiple sclerosis, enrolled in a pregnancy study.

The CDR3 DNA reads as TGTGCCAGCAGGGGGACAGCCTCGGATACGCAGTATTTT. Protein product: CASRGTASDTQYF. The chain employs TRBV2 and TRBJ2-3, with 7 positions matching TRBD1. This CDR3 is 13 amino acids long. J lost 6 bases, V lost 6 bases, and 6 bases had no gene match. Germline CDR1 and CDR2: SNHLY and FYNNEI.

The V gene is TRBV5-1, the J gene TRBJ2-7; 12 nucleotides line up with TRBD2. Germline lookup yields CDR1 SGHRS and CDR2 YFSETQ. There are 14 residues in the CDR3. Losses at the gene ends were 2 bases for V and 4 bases for J; bases not matched to a gene: 1. For the CDR3, the DNA is TGCGCCAGCAGCTTTGGACTAGCGGGGTACGAGCAGTACTTC. Translated, it gives CASSFGLAGYEQYF.

The chain is built from TRBV5-4 and TRBJ1-6; 10 positions match TRBD1. This CDR3 is built from 19 residues. The germline gives CDR1 SGHNT, CDR2 YYREEE (reference sequence). With V trimmed by 5 bases and J by 0 bases, 11 bases remained unmatched. The CDR3 here is CASRPGQGEMGSYNSPLHF. CDR3 DNA sequence: TGTGCCAGCAGACCCGGACAGGGGGAAATGGGCTCCTATAATTCACCCCTCCACTTT. Full variable domain (outside the CDR3, taken from reference TRBV5-4 and TRBJ1-6): ETGVTQSPTHLIKTRGQQVTLRCSSQSGHNTVSWYQQALGQGPQFIFQYYREEENGRGNFPPRFSGLQFPNYSSELNVNALELDDSALYLCASRPGQGEMGSYNSPLHFGNGTRLTVT.

The chain uses TRBV11-3 and TRBJ2-1, with 7 positions matching TRBD2. Looked up from germline, CDR1 is SGHNT and CDR2 is YENEEA. The ends lost 5 bases at V and 0 bases at J; junction bases unmatched: 10. The CDR3 is made up of 17 amino acids. The CDR3 region has the DNA TGTGCCAGCAGCCACACCGGGGGGTCTAGCTCCTACAATGAGCAGTTCTTC. It translates to CASSHTGGSSSYNEQFF.

The V and J genes are TRBV6-5 and TRBJ1-1, with no clear D. The CDR3 runs 13 residues. The germline CDR1 and CDR2 sequences are MNHEY and SVGAGI. V was pared by 6 bases and J by 1 base, with 9 bases between. The CDR3 DNA sequence: TGTGCCAGCAGCAAACACCCGAACACTGAAGCTTTCTTT. This encodes CASSKHPNTEAFF.

The J gene is TRBJ1-5, the V gene TRBV7-3, with TRBD1 matching 10 bases. The germline gives CDR1 SGHTA, CDR2 FQGTGA. This CDR3 is built from 13 residues. Trimming took 5 bases from V and 7 from J; bases not matched to a gene: 2. The CDR3 reads CASSQDRGQPQHF. Written as DNA, the CDR3 is TGTGCCAGCAGCCAGGACAGGGGGCAGCCCCAGCATTTT.

The chain carries TRBV11-1 and TRBJ1-6, with D maybe TRBD1 (5 bases). CDR1 and CDR2 from the germline V gene are SGHAT and FQDESV (reference sequence). The V gene lost 3 bases and the J gene lost 10 bases, with 16 bases spanning the gap. This CDR3 has 15 amino acids. CDR3 loop: CASSFGGMASSPLHF. The CDR3 DNA reads as TGTGCCAGCAGCTTCGGGGGTATGGCCTCCTCACCCCTCCACTTT.

The chain uses TRBV6-5 and TRBJ1-2; possibly TRBD1 for D (6 bases). The V gene lost 4 bases and the J gene lost 2 bases, with 11 bases spanning the gap. CDR1 and CDR2 from the germline V gene are MNHEY and SVGAGI. The CDR3 is 14 residues long. This CDR3 is CASSSGHSNYGYTF. In DNA form, the CDR3 reads TGTGCCAGCAGTTCGGGACATAGCAACTATGGCTACACCTTC.

V gene TRBV7-9 combines with J gene TRBJ1-3; a possible D gene is TRBD1 (6 bases). V was clipped by 3 bases and J by 2 bases, with 8 bases between them. Germline CDR1 and CDR2: SEHNR and FQNEAQ (reference sequence). The CDR3 spans 14 residues. The CDR3 sequence: CASSFDRTGNTIYF. The DNA for the CDR3 is TGTGCCAGCAGCTTTGACAGGACTGGAAACACCATATATTTT.

CDR3 protein: CASSQEAGWDSPLHF. The CDR3 nucleotides are TGCGCCAGCAGCCAAGAGGCAGGGTGGGATTCACCCCTCCACTTT. The chain employs TRBV4-1 and TRBJ1-6; D perhaps matches TRBD1 (5 bases). The CDR3 is made up of 15 amino acids. CDR1 MGHRA and CDR2 YSYEKL come from the germline V gene. V lost 0 bases to trimming and J lost 8 bases, with 11 bases between them.

The chain couples TRBV6-5 to TRBJ1-1; D is undetermined. The V gene's germline CDR1 is MNHEY and CDR2 SVGAGI. The V and J ends lost 7 bases and 4 bases respectively, with 13 bases between them. The CDR3 extends over 13 amino acids. The CDR3 is CASTLGGITEAFF. CDR3 DNA: TGTGCCAGCACCTTAGGAGGGATCACTGAAGCTTTCTTT.